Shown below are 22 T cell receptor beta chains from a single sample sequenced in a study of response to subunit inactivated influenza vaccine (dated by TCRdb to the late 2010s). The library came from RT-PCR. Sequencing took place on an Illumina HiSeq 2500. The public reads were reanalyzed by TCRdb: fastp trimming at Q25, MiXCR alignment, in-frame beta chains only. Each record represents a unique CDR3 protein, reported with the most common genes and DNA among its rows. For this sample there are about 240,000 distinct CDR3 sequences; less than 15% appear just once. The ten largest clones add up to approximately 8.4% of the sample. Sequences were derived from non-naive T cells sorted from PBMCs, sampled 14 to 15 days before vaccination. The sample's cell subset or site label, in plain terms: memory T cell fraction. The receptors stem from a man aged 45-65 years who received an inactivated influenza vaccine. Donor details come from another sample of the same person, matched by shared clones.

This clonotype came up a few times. CDR3 in DNA: TGTGCCATCAGTGATACGGTATCCTACGAGCAGTACTTC. Amino acids: CAISDTVSYEQYF. The genes are TRBV10-3 and TRBJ2-7; D is uncertain. Trimming removed 3 bases at V and 1 base at J, with 7 bases between. Per germline, CDR1 ENHRY and CDR2 SYGVKD. This CDR3 region has 13 residues.

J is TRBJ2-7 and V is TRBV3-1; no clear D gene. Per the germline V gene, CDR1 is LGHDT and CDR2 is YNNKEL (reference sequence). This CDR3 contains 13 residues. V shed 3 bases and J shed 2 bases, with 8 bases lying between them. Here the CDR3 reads CASSHVGTYEQYF. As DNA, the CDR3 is TGTGCCAGCAGCCATGTAGGAACCTACGAGCAGTACTTC.

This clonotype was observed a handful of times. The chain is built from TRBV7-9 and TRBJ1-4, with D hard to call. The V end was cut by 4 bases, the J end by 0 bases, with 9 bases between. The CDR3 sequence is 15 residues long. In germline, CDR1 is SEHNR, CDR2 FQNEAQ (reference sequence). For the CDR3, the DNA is TGTGCCAGCAGCTCCCAGACGTCAACTAATGAAAAACTGTTTTTT. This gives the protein CASSSQTSTNEKLFF.

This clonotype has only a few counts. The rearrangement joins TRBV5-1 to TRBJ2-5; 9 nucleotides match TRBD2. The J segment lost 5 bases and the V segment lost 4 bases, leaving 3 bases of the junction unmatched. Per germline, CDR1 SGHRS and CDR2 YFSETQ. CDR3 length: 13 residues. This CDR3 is CASSSSGSETQYF. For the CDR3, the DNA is TGCGCCAGCAGCAGTAGCGGGAGTGAGACCCAGTACTTC.

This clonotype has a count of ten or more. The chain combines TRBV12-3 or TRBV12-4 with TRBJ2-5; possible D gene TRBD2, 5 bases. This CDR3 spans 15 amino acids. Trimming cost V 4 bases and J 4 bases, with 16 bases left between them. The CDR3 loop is CASSSREGSGETQYF. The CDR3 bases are TGTGCCAGCAGTTCCCGAGAGGGTTCGGGAGAGACCCAGTACTTC.

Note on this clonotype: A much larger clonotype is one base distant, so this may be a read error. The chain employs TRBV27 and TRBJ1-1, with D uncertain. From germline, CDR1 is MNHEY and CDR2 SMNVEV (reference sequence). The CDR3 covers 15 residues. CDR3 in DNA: TGTGCCATCAGTCCACGTGGGTTCATGAACACTGAAGCTTTCTTT. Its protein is CAISPRGFMNTEAFF.

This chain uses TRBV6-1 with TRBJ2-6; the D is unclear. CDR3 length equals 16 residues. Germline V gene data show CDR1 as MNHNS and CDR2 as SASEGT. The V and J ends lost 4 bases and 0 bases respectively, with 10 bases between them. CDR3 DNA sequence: TGTGCCAGCAGTGGGAGACACAACTCTGGGGCCAACGTCCTGACTTTC. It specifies CASSGRHNSGANVLTF.

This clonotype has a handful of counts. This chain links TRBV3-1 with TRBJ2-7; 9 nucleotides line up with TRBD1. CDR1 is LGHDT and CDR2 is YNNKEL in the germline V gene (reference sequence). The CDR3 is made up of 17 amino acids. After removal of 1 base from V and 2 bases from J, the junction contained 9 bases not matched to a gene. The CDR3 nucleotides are TGTGCCAGCAGCCAAGGCCCCGGGACAGGGTCGACCTACGAGCAGTACTTC. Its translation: CASSQGPGTGSTYEQYF.

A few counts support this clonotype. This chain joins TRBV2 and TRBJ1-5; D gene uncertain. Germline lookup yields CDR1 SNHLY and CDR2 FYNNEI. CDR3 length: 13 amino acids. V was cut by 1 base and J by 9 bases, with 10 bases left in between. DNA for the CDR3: TGTGCCAGCAGTGAAGAGGGTGAACGGCCCCAGCATTTT. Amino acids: CASSEEGERPQHF.

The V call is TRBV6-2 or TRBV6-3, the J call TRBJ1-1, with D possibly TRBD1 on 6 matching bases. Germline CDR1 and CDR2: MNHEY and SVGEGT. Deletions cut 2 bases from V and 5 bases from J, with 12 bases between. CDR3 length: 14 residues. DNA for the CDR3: TGTGCCAGCAGTTACCGGACAGCCCTTACTGAAGCTTTCTTT. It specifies CASSYRTALTEAFF.

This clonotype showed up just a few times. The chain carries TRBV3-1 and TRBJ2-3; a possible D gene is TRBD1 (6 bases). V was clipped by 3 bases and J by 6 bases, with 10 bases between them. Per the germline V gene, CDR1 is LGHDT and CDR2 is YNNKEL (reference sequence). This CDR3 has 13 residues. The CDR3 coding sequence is TGTGCCAGCAGCCAGCAGGGGCGGGATACGCAGTATTTT. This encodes CASSQQGRDTQYF.

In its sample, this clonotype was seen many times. CDR3 sequence (DNA): TGTGCCAGCAGCCGGATAGCAAACGCGGCCGGGGAGCTGTTTTTT. This encodes CASSRIANAAGELFF. The V and J genes are TRBV12-3 or TRBV12-4 and TRBJ2-2; D is uncertain. The CDR3 length is 15 residues. Trimming pared 6 bases from V and 6 bases from J, leaving 17 bases between.

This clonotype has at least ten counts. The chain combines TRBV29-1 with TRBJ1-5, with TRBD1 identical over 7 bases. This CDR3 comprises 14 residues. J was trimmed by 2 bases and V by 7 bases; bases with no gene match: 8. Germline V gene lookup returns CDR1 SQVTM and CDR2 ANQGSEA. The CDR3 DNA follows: TGCAGCGCTGTCGGGACAGACGGCAATCAGCCCCAGCATTTT. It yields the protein CSAVGTDGNQPQHF.

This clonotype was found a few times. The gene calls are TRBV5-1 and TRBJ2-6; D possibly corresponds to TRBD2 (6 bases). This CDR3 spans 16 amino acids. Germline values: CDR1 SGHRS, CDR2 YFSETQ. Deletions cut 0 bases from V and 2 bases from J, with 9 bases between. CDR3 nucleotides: TGCGCCAGCAGCTTGGCTCCGGGGGCTGGGGCCAACGTCCTGACTTTC. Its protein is CASSLAPGAGANVLTF. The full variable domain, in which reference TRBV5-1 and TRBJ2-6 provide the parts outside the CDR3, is KAGVTQTPRYLIKTRGQQVTLSCSPISGHRSVSWYQQTPGQGLQFLFEYFSETQRNKGNFPGRFSGRQFSNSRSEMNVSTLELGDSALYLCASSLAPGAGANVLTFGAGSRLTVL.

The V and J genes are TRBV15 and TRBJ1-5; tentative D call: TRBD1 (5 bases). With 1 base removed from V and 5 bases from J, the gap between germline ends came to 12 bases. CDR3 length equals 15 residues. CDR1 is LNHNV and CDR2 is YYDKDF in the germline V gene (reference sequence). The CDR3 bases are TGTGCCACCAGCAGAGCTCGGAGGGGCGATCAGCCCCAGCATTTT. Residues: CATSRARRGDQPQHF.

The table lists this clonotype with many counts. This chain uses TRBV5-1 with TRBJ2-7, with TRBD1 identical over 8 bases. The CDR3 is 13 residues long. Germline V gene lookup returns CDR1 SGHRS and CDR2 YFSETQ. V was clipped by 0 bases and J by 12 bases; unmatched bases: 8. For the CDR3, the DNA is TGCGCCAGCAGCTTGGGGGGACAGGAGACATCGTACTTC. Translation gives CASSLGGQETSYF. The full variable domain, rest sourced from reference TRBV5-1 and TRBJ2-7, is KAGVTQTPRYLIKTRGQQVTLSCSPISGHRSVSWYQQTPGQGLQFLFEYFSETQRNKGNFPGRFSGRQFSNSRSEMNVSTLELGDSALYLCASSLGGQETSYFGPGTRLTVT.

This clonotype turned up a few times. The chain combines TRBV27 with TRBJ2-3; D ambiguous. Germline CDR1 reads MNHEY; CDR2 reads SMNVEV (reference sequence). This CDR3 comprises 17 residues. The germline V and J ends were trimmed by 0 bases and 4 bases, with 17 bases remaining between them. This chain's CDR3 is CASSLSYSSYGADTQYF. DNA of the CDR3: TGTGCCAGCAGTTTATCCTACAGTTCCTATGGTGCAGATACGCAGTATTTT.

The CDR3 DNA reads TGTGCCAGCAGCTTGGGACAAAGTAAAACCGGGGAGCTGTTTTTT. Its protein is CASSLGQSKTGELFF. V is TRBV5-5 and J is TRBJ2-2, with D unclear. Trimming took 0 bases from V and 5 from J, leaving 11 bases between them. CDR1 and CDR2 (germline): SGHKS, YYEKEE (reference sequence). The CDR3 spans 15 residues.

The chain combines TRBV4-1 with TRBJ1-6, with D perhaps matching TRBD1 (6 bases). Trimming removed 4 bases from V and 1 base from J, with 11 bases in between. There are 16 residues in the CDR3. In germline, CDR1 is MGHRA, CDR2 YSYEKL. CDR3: CASSPRRGSYNSPLHF. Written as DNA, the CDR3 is TGCGCCAGCAGCCCCAGGAGGGGGTCCTATAATTCACCCCTCCACTTT.

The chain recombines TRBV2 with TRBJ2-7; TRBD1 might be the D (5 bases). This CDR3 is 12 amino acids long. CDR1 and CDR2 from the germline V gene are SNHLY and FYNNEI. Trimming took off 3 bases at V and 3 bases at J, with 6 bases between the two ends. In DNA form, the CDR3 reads TGTGCCAGCAGTGAGCAGGGCTACGAGCAGTACTTC. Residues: CASSEQGYEQYF.

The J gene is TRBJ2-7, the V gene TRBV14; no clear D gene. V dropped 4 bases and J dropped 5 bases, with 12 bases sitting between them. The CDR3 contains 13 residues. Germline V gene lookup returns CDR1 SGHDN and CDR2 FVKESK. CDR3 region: CASSLWTQDEQYF. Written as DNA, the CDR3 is TGTGCCAGCAGCCTTTGGACGCAAGACGAGCAGTACTTC. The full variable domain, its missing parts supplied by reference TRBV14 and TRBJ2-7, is EAGVTQFPSHSVIEKGQTVTLRCDPISGHDNLYWYRRVMGKEIKFLLHFVKESKQDESGMPNNRFLAERTGGTYSTLKVQPAELEDSGVYFCASSLWTQDEQYFGPGTRLTVT.

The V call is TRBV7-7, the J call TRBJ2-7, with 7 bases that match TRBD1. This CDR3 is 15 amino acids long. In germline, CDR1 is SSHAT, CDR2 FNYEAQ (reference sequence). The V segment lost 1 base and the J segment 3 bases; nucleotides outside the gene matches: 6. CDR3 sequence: CASSLVRQGIYEQYF. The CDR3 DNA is TGTGCCAGCAGCTTAGTTAGACAGGGAATCTACGAGCAGTACTTC.